This record covers a single TCR beta chain. These data are taken from a study of shared clonotypes between healthy human individuals. Method: immunoSEQ multiplex PCR; TCRdb's copy keeps in-frame clones and lacks some. The repertoire has fewer than 1 million clones, about 96% of them found once; the top ten carry 0.2% to 0.25%. The CDR3 sequence is 13 residues long. Deletions cut 3 bases from V and 2 bases from J, with 8 bases between. CDR1 is WSHSY, CDR2 SAAADI, per germline. Selected positively for CCR7 and CD45RO-negative, naive CD8 cells excluded terminally differentiated effector memory CD45RA+ cells.

Specimen: naive CD8+ T cells sorted from blood. The clonotype was recovered from a man aged 30 to 39 in good health. The V call is TRBV10-2, the J call TRBJ2-7, with D possibly matching TRBD1 (5 bases). CDR3 residues: CASSDRVAYEQYF. The CDR3 DNA follows: TGCGCCAGCAGTGACAGGGTAGCCTACGAGCAGTACTTC.